This T cell receptor (beta chain) emerged from a study of stem cell transplantation in POMP-related autoinflammatory disease. Study background: Neutrophil and platelet engraftment from the graft donor was 100% through one year after transplant.

The CDR3 contains 17 residues. Trimming removed 6 bases from V and 3 bases from J, with 23 bases in between. Germline values: CDR1 SGHTA, CDR2 FQGNSA. Sequencing was performed with immunoSEQ multiplex PCR; in TCRdb, only in-frame clones are kept and a portion is missing. The sample contains tens of thousands of clones, about nine tenths of which appear only once. The chain employs TRBV7-2 and TRBJ2-5, with D tentatively TRBD2 (7 bases). This clonotype was sampled from a human patient with POMP-related autoinflammation and immune dysregulation (PRAID). These T cells may partly come from the graft donor. The material was CD4+ T cells from PBMCs, obtained after stem cell transplantation. The CDR3 DNA is TGTGCCAGCAGACTAAGGGGGGGTAGGCTAACGGAAGAGACCCAGTACTTC. It translates to CASRLRGGRLTEETQYF.